Listed below are T cell receptor beta chains from one sample, sequenced in a study of blood T cell repertoires in COVID-19. Repertoires were generated with immunoSEQ multiplex PCR, while TCRdb's copy carries only in-frame clones and drops some. The sample carries some 35,000 clones, 87% recorded once. The material sequenced was peripheral blood. Every receptor here comes from a human donor in a cohort sampled during active COVID-19. Both conserved end residues are part of each CDR3. D genes are given only for firm matches. Size values are once, few and many counts, or a class for expanded clones, and some rows have none.

TGCGCCAGCAGCTTGAGGACAGAGAACACTGAAGCTTTCTTT,CASSLRTENTEAFF,NA,NA,TRBJ1-1,TRBV5-1
TGTGCCAGCAGCTTCAGACTAGCGGGAATCTACAATGAGCAGTTCTTC,CASSFRLAGIYNEQFF,once,TRBD2,TRBJ2-1,TRBV11-2
TGTGCTAGTGGTTTGGGGCAGGGGAACACCGGGGAGCTGTTTTTT,CASGLGQGNTGELFF,NA,NA,TRBJ2-2,TRBV12-5
TGTGCCAGCAACGGCAGGGCAGAGCAGCCCCAGCATTTT,CASNGRAEQPQHF,NA,NA,TRBJ1-5,TRBV6-5
TGTGCCAGCAGTTTATTTAATTACGAGCAGTACTTC,CASSLFNYEQYF,NA,NA,TRBJ2-7,TRBV28
TGTGCCAGCAGTTACAGGCAGGGGGAAGCTTTCTTT,CASSYRQGEAFF,NA,NA,TRBJ1-1,TRBV6-5
TGTGCCAGCAGCGAGGACAGAGGTACGGAGCTACCCCACGAGCAGTACTTC,CASSEDRGTELPHEQYF,NA,NA,TRBJ2-7,TRBV5-6
TGTGCCAGCAGCAAGGAACAGCTCCCATACGAGCAGTACTTC,CASSKEQLPYEQYF,NA,NA,TRBJ2-7,TRBV21-1
TGTGCCAGCAGCGTAGGAGAGGACAGGGCCTACAATGAGCAGTTCTTC,CASSVGEDRAYNEQFF,NA,TRBD1,TRBJ2-1,TRBV9
TGTGCCAGCAGCTCGACAGGGGAAGGTGGGGAGACCCAGTACTTC,CASSSTGEGGETQYF,NA,TRBD1,TRBJ2-5,TRBV5-6
TGTGCCAGTACTACAGGGAGAGCAGATACGCAGTATTTT,CASTTGRADTQYF,NA,NA,TRBJ2-3,TRBV5-8
TGCGCCAGCAGCTTGGGACGGACTACCACTGAAGCTTTCTTT,CASSLGRTTTEAFF,NA,NA,TRBJ1-1,TRBV5-1
TGTGCCAGCAGCCCGAACCGGGGACTAGCCTATGAGCAGTTCTTC,CASSPNRGLAYEQFF,NA,TRBD2,TRBJ2-1,TRBV3-1/TRBV3-2
TGTGCCAGCAATCAGGGGAACTATGGCTACACCTTC,CASNQGNYGYTF,NA,NA,TRBJ1-2,TRBV6-5
TGTGCCAGTAGTATTAGGGCCGGGGGTCGGACCGCCTACGAGCAGTACTTC,CASSIRAGGRTAYEQYF,NA,NA,TRBJ2-7,TRBV19
TGTGCTAGTGGCTTAGGACAGGGCGATTCACCCCTCCACTTT,CASGLGQGDSPLHF,NA,TRBD1,TRBJ1-6,TRBV12-5
TGTGCCATCAGTGAGTCGGGACAGGGGCGGTATGGCTACACCTTC,CAISESGQGRYGYTF,NA,TRBD1,TRBJ1-2,TRBV10-3
TGTGCCAGCAGCCCTTTACAGGGGTTCTCACCCCTCCACTTT,CASSPLQGFSPLHF,NA,TRBD1,TRBJ1-6,TRBV7-9
TGTGCCAGCAGCGGGACTAGCTCGGAGACCCAGTACTTC,CASSGTSSETQYF,NA,TRBD2,TRBJ2-5,TRBV3-1/TRBV3-2
TGTGCCAGCTCACAGGGGGGCAATCAGCCCCAGCATTTT,CASSQGGNQPQHF,NA,NA,TRBJ1-5,TRBV18
TGTGCCAGCAGGGATACAGGGGTAAACACTGAAGCTTTCTTT,CASRDTGVNTEAFF,NA,TRBD1,TRBJ1-1,TRBV14
TGTGCCAGCAGCGGCAGGGGCCTTGAAGCTTTCTTT,CASSGRGLEAFF,NA,NA,TRBJ1-1,TRBV28
TGTGCCATCAGTGGGTCCCGGGACAGCACGATTCGGGAAGCTTTCTTT,CAISGSRDSTIREAFF,NA,TRBD1,TRBJ1-1,TRBV10-3
TGTGCCAGCAGCGTGGGACAGGGGGACTCGTTAGAAGCTTTCTTT,CASSVGQGDSLEAFF,NA,TRBD1,TRBJ1-1,TRBV5-8
TGTGCCAGCAGCTTAGATTACGGCTACGAGCAGTACTTC,CASSLDYGYEQYF,NA,NA,TRBJ2-7,TRBV11-2
TGTGCCAGTAGTGCGCTTACAGGTGATACGCAGTATTTT,CASSALTGDTQYF,NA,NA,TRBJ2-3,TRBV19
TGTGCCAGCAGTTACTCAGGGACTGATGAAATGGGCTACACCTTC,CASSYSGTDEMGYTF,NA,NA,TRBJ1-2,TRBV6-5
TGTGCCACCAGCCCCGGGGACTTTGGCTACACCTTC,CATSPGDFGYTF,once,NA,TRBJ1-2,TRBV24-1
TGTGCCAGCAGTTACAGACGACAGGGTTTCTACAATGAGCAGTTCTTC,CASSYRRQGFYNEQFF,NA,TRBD1,TRBJ2-1,TRBV6-5
TGCGCCAGCAGCTTGGGAGGGACAGGTAACACTGAAGCTTTCTTT,CASSLGGTGNTEAFF,NA,TRBD1,TRBJ1-1,TRBV5-1
TGTGCCAGCAGCTTATACCGTGGCGGGAGTACAGATACGCAGTATTTT,CASSLYRGGSTDTQYF,NA,TRBD2,TRBJ2-3,TRBV7-8
TGTGCCAGCAGCCCTAACTTTGAGCAGTACTTC,CASSPNFEQYF,NA,NA,TRBJ2-7,TRBV5-8
TGTGCCAGCAGCTACGGGGGGGCCGGGAGCGAGCAGTACTTC,CASSYGGAGSEQYF,once,TRBD2,TRBJ2-7,TRBV7-8
TGTGCCTGGAGTGTACTCGTCAGGGGAGTTCACGAGCAGTACTTC,CAWSVLVRGVHEQYF,NA,NA,TRBJ2-7,TRBV30
TGCAGTGCTAGTCTCCTAGCGGGAGTTTTGGAGACCCAGTACTTC,CSASLLAGVLETQYF,NA,TRBD2,TRBJ2-5,TRBV20-1
TGTGCCTGGAGTGTACAAGCGGGGGGGCGTCAAGAGACCCAGTACTTC,CAWSVQAGGRQETQYF,NA,TRBD2,TRBJ2-5,TRBV30
TGCGCCAGCAGCTTGGGACAGGGGTTCTCCTACGAGCAGTACTTC,CASSLGQGFSYEQYF,NA,TRBD1,TRBJ2-7,TRBV5-1
TGTGCCAGACATTTTACGGGACAAACCTACGAGCAGTACTTC,CARHFTGQTYEQYF,NA,NA,TRBJ2-7,TRBV6-6
TGTGCCAGCAGCTTAGCGGTCAGGGGATACTATGGCTACACCTTC,CASSLAVRGYYGYTF,NA,NA,TRBJ1-2,TRBV7-9
TGTGCCAGCAGCTTGGCCAAGGGGCTCGGTGGCTACACCTTC,CASSLAKGLGGYTF,NA,NA,TRBJ1-2,TRBV5-4
TGTGCCAGCGTCCCCCGACTAGCGGGTTACAATGAGCAGTTCTTC,CASVPRLAGYNEQFF,NA,TRBD2,TRBJ2-1,TRBV2
TGTGCCACCAGCGGGGCGGGGGGCTACGAGCAGTACTTC,CATSGAGGYEQYF,NA,TRBD2,TRBJ2-7,TRBV24-1
TGTGCTAGTGGTTTGGTTTCACGGCGGGGCTCCCCCTCCCTCCAATTAAATCAGCCCCAGCATTTT,CASGLVSRRGSPSLQLNQPQHF,NA,NA,TRBJ1-5,TRBV12-5
TGTGCCAGCTGGCCTAGCGGGAGCGATACGCAGTATTTT,CASWPSGSDTQYF,NA,TRBD2,TRBJ2-3,TRBV27
TGTGCCAGTAGGACTCTGGCGGGAGTGGGGAGTGAGCAGTTCTTC,CASRTLAGVGSEQFF,NA,TRBD2,TRBJ2-1,TRBV19
TGTGCCAGCAGTGAAGCGCGAGGGCGGGAGCAGTTCTTC,CASSEARGREQFF,NA,NA,TRBJ2-1,TRBV6-1
TGCGCCAGCAGCTTGGAAAGGGGGCGCAGCACTGAAGCTTTCTTT,CASSLERGRSTEAFF,NA,TRBD1,TRBJ1-1,TRBV5-1
TGTGCCAGCAGCTCCCGGACAGGGACCAACATTCAGTACTTC,CASSSRTGTNIQYF,NA,TRBD1,TRBJ2-4,TRBV5-5
TGTGCCAGCAGCTCGGCAGGGTCCCCACTAGGAAACACCATATATTTT,CASSSAGSPLGNTIYF,NA,NA,TRBJ1-3,TRBV7-2
TGTGCCACCAGTAGGGCCACCGGGACAGGGTATGGCTACACCTTC,CATSRATGTGYGYTF,NA,TRBD1,TRBJ1-2,TRBV15
TGTGCCAGCAGCCCACACCGCGGACAGGGGGGGGAGACCCAGTACTTC,CASSPHRGQGGETQYF,NA,TRBD1,TRBJ2-5,TRBV3-1/TRBV3-2
TGTGCCAGCAGCTTAGCGGGGGCGGTGTTCTTC,CASSLAGAVFF,NA,NA,TRBJ2-1,TRBV7-2
TGTGCCAGCAGCCAGGGACAGTACTATGGCTACACCTTC,CASSQGQYYGYTF,NA,TRBD1,TRBJ1-2,TRBV6-5
TGCGCCAGCAGCCAAGTCCTTAGCGAGACCCAGTACTTC,CASSQVLSETQYF,NA,NA,TRBJ2-5,TRBV4-1
TGTGCCAGTAGTATAGAACCGGGACTAGCGGGGGAGCTCACAGATACGCAGTATTTT,CASSIEPGLAGELTDTQYF,NA,TRBD2,TRBJ2-3,TRBV19